The source of this T cell receptor (beta chain) is a study of cytomegalovirus exposure and HLA in healthy donors. Primers: 60 Vbeta forward and 13 Jbeta reverse. Sequencing used immunoSEQ multiplex PCR; TCRdb keeps in-frame clones, though not all of them. The table has 130,000 or so clones, around 80% seen once; the top ten hold 1.4% to 1.5%. The CDR3 totals 15 residues. Unmatched junction bases numbered 5, after V lost 8 bases and J lost 1 base. Germline lookup yields CDR1 MNHEY and CDR2 SVGAGI. The study's findings and limits: Rare TCR sequences predominated, though certain public TCRs were found in many donors.

A note on this clone: The antigen is not known.

Source material: PBMCs. The chain employs TRBV6-5 and TRBJ2-6, with 7 bases fitting TRBD1. This sequence originates from a woman younger than 35 in good health and CMV-seronegative. For the CDR3, the DNA is TGTGCCAGCGGGTACAGGGGATCTGGGGCCAACGTCCTGACTTTC. Encoded protein: CASGYRGSGANVLTF.